This TCR beta chain stems from a study of cytotoxic CD8 clonotypes in ibrutinib-treated CLL. Study overall: Productive templates averaged about 250,000 per sample, and productive rearrangements more than 80,000.

This clone was seen a few times. The junction departs from the called germline gene at one end, perhaps through a read error. Germline loops: CDR1 SGHTA, CDR2 FQGTGA. The CDR3 loop spans 12 amino acids. Method: immunoSEQ multiplex PCR; TCRdb's copy keeps in-frame clones and lacks some. This sample carries roughly 250,000 clones, about three quarters of them seen once, and the ten largest clones take 15%. The chain combines TRBV7-3 with TRBJ2-1; possibly TRBD2 for D (6 bases). Sample: PBMCs, taken after 24 months of ibrutinib treatment. The clonotype originates from a human donor with chronic lymphocytic leukemia. The chain's CDR3 is CASSSDYHEQFF. CDR3 in DNA: TGTGCCAGCAGCTCGGACTACCATGAGCAGTTCTTC.